The 3 T cell receptor beta chains below all came from one sample that was sequenced in a study of cytomegalovirus exposure and HLA in healthy donors (dated by TCRdb to about 2017). Libraries came from the immunoSEQ multiplex PCR assay. A mixture of 60 forward primers for TCR Vbeta segments and 13 reverse primers for TCR Jbeta segments was used in the multiplex PCR. What TCRdb holds here is the immuneACCESS table cut down to in-frame rearrangements. Part of the clones is not present; checked against another copy, under half of the missing clones reflect an unresolved V gene, and the others are unexplained. In all, the sample holds around 140,000 clones, and about 9.1% of those were seen once. Clones ranked in the top ten supply roughly 6.4% of the sample. Sample: PBMCs. The receptors come from a woman aged 40 to 55 in good health and CMV-seropositive.

This clone occurred a few times. This sequence joins TRBV5-1 and TRBJ1-2, with TRBD1 as a possible D gene (6 bases). This CDR3 has 16 residues. In germline, CDR1 is SGHRS, CDR2 YFSETQ. Trimming shortened V by 1 base and J by 2 bases, and 15 bases separated the two germline ends. The CDR3 nucleotides are TGCGCCAGCAGCTTGTTGGGAACAGGGTTGAACTATGGCTACACCTTC. As protein: CASSLLGTGLNYGYTF.

This clone was counted a few times. The chain recombines TRBV4-1 with TRBJ2-7, with 9 bases lining up with TRBD1. The CDR3 loop spans 13 amino acids. J lost 11 bases, V lost 1 base, and 6 bases had no gene match. Germline V gene lookup returns CDR1 MGHRA and CDR2 YSYEKL. Here the CDR3 reads CASSQAMGTGKYF. The CDR3 DNA is TGCGCCAGCAGCCAAGCAATGGGGACAGGGAAGTACTTC.

This chain links TRBV2 with TRBJ1-5, with 9 bases lining up with TRBD1. V was pared by 6 bases and J by 1 base, with 10 bases of the junction left unmatched. The CDR3 sequence is 17 residues long. The germline V gene has CDR1 SNHLY and CDR2 FYNNEI. CDR3 sequence (DNA): TGTGCCAGCAGCCTAAAACGGGGGACAGGGAGCAATCAGCCCCAGCATTTT. Encoded protein: CASSLKRGTGSNQPQHF.